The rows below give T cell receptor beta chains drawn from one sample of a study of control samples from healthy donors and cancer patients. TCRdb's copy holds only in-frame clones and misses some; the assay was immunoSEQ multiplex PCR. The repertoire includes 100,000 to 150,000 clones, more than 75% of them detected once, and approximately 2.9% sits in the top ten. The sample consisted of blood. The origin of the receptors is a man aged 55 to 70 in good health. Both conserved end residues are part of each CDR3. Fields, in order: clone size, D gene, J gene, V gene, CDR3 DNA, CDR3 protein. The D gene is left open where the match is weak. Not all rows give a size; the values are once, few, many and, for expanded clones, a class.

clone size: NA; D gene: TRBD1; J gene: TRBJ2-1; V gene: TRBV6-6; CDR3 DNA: TGTGCCAGCAAGACCGGGACAGGAACCTACAATGAGCAGTTCTTC; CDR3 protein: CASKTGTGTYNEQFF
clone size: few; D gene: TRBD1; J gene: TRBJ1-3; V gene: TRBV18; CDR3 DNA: TGTGCCAGCTCACCGGGACAGCTCTCTGGAAACACCATATATTTT; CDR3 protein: CASSPGQLSGNTIYF
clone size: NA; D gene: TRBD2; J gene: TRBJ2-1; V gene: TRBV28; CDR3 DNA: TGTGCCAGCAGCGTAAGCAGGGAGGGGAATGAGCAGTTCTTC; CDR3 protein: CASSVSREGNEQFF
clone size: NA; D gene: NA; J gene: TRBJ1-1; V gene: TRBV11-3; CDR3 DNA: TGTGCCAGCAGCTTAGGGGGATTGAACACTGAAGCTTTCTTT; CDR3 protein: CASSLGGLNTEAFF
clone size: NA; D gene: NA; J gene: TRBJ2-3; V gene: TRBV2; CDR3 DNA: TGTGCCAGCATTTGGGGGGAACTCAACACAGATACGCAGTATTTT; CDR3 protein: CASIWGELNTDTQYF
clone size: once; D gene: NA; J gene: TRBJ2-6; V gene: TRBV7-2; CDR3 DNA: TGTGCCAGCAGCTCTACCCGGTTTGGATCTGGGGCCAACGTCCTGACTTTC; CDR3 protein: CASSSTRFGSGANVLTF
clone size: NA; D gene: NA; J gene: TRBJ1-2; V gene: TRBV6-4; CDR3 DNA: TGTGCCAGCAGTGACTGGACAAAACGATCTAACTATGGCTACACCTTC; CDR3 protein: CASSDWTKRSNYGYTF
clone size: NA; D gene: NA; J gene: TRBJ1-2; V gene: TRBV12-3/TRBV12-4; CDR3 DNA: TGTGCCAGCAGTTTTGGGACTGGTGGCTACACCTTC; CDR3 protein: CASSFGTGGYTF
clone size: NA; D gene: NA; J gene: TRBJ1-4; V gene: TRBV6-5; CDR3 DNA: TGTGCCAGCAGTTACTCAGGGGCAACTAATGAAAAACTGTTTTTT; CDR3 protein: CASSYSGATNEKLFF
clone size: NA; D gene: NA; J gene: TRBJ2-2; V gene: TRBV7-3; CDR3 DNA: TGTGCCAGCAGCTTATCACCGAACACCGGGGAGCTGTTTTTT; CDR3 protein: CASSLSPNTGELFF
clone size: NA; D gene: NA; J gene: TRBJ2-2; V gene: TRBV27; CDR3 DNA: TGTGCCAGCAGTATAAACAGGGTGGGCACCGGGGAGCTGTTTTTT; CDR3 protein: CASSINRVGTGELFF
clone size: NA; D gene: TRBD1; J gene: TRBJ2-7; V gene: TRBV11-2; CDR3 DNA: TGTGCCAGCAGCCCCCAGGGGGTATACGAGCAGTACTTC; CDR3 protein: CASSPQGVYEQYF
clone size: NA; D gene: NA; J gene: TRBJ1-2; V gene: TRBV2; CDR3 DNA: TGTGCCAGCAGCGAAGGCTCTTTATTACCTCTTAACTATGGCTACACCTTC; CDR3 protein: CASSEGSLLPLNYGYTF
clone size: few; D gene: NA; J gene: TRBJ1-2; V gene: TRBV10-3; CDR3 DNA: TGTGCCATCAGTGCACAAGGTTTGGACTATGGCTACACCTTC; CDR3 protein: CAISAQGLDYGYTF
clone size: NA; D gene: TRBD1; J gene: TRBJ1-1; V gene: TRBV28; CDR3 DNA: TGTGCCAGCAGATTCCCGACAGGGTTGGAAGCTTTCTTT; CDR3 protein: CASRFPTGLEAFF
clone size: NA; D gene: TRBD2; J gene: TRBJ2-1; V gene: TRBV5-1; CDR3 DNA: TGCGCCAGCAGCCGGGCCCTAGCGGGGGACAATGAGCAGTTCTTC; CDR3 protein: CASSRALAGDNEQFF
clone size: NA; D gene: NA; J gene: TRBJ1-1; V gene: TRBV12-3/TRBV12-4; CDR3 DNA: TGTGCCAGCCTCTTTAGGAACACTGAAGCTTTCTTT; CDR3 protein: CASLFRNTEAFF
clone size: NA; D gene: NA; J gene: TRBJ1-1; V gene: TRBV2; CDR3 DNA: TGTGCCAGCAGTGAAGTGGCCTCCGGGGTCACTGAAGCTTTCTTT; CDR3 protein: CASSEVASGVTEAFF
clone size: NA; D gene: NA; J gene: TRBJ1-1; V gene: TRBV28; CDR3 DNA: TGTGCCAGCAGCTCGACAGGTCGGGGAACTGAAGCTTTCTTT; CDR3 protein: CASSSTGRGTEAFF
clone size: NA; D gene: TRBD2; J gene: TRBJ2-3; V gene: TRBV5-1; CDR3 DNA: TGCGCCAGCAGCTTGGGACTAGCTGTAGGGAGCACAGATACGCAGTATTTT; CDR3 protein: CASSLGLAVGSTDTQYF
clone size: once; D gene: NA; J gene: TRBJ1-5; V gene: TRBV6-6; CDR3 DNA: TGTGCCAGCAGTTACATCGCCAGCAATCAGCCCCAGCATTTT; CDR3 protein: CASSYIASNQPQHF
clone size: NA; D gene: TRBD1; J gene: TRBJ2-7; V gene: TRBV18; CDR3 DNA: TGTGCCAGCTCACCGGCCGGGACAGGGAACTCCTACGAGCAGTACTTC; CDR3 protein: CASSPAGTGNSYEQYF
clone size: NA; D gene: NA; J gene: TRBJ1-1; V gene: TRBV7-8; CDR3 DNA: TGTGCCAGCAGCTCCCAGACAACGGGTGGAGCTTTCTTT; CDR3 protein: CASSSQTTGGAFF